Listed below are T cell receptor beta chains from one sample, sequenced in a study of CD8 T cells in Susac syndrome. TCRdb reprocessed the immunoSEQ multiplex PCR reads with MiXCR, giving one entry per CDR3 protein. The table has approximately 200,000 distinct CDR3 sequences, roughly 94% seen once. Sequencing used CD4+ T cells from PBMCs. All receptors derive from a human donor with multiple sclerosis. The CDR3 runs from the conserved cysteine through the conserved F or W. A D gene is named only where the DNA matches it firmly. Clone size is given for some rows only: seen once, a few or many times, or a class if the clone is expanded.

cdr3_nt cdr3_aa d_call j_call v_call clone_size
TGTGCCTGGAGTGTCCCGGGATCTGGAAACACCATATATTTT CAWSVPGSGNTIYF NA TRBJ1-3 TRBV30 once
TGCAGCGTTGGGGACCCGAACACTGAAGCTTTCTTT CSVGDPNTEAFF NA TRBJ1-1 TRBV29-1 NA
TGTGCCAGCAGCGCCTCACCTCCGGAGACCCAGTACTTC CASSASPPETQYF NA TRBJ2-5 TRBV9 NA
TGCAGTGCTTCTCATACTGCCGCTTTCTTT CSASHTAAFF NA TRBJ1-1 TRBV20-1 once
TGTGCCAGCAGTTTGGGACGGGGTAGCTCCTACGAGCAGTACTTC CASSLGRGSSYEQYF NA TRBJ2-7 TRBV27 NA
TGTGCCACCAGCAGAGATCAGCCAAGGGGGCAGGGTGAAGCTTTCTTT CATSRDQPRGQGEAFF TRBD1 TRBJ1-1 TRBV15 NA
TGTGCCAGTAGTATAGATCAGGCAGGGGAAAACATTCAGTACTTC CASSIDQAGENIQYF NA TRBJ2-4 TRBV19 NA
TGTGCCAGCAGCCCCTGGGGGGACGGGGAGACCCAGTACTTC CASSPWGDGETQYF NA TRBJ2-5 TRBV7-2 NA
TGTGCCAGTAGCCGGGACACCTTGAACACTGAAGCTTTCTTT CASSRDTLNTEAFF NA TRBJ1-1 TRBV19 NA
TGCAGCGTTGCCCCCGGGGCTAGCGGGGGACAAGAGACCCAGTACTTC CSVAPGASGGQETQYF TRBD2 TRBJ2-5 TRBV29-1 NA
TGCAGTGCTAGAGATTTTGACGGCACAGATACGCAGTATTTT CSARDFDGTDTQYF NA TRBJ2-3 TRBV20-1 once
TGTGCCAGCAGTCCTGGGACAGGCGGAGAGACCCAGTACTTC CASSPGTGGETQYF TRBD1 TRBJ2-5 TRBV12-3/TRBV12-4 NA
TGTGCCACCGGACCTTACAATGAGCAGTTCTTC CATGPYNEQFF NA TRBJ2-1 TRBV2 NA
TGCAGTGCTAGTGTTAGCGGGCAAGAGACCCAGTACTTC CSASVSGQETQYF TRBD2 TRBJ2-5 TRBV20-1 NA
TGTGCCAGCAGCCTCGGGACTCTAGAGGAGCAGTTCTTC CASSLGTLEEQFF NA TRBJ2-1 TRBV3-1 NA
TGTGCCAGCAGTCTCGCCGGGGGACCTGGGGCCCAGTACTTC CASSLAGGPGAQYF NA TRBJ2-5 TRBV27 NA
TGCAGTGCTAGAGATGGCAGGTTCCCCTCTAATGAAAAACTGTTTTTT CSARDGRFPSNEKLFF NA TRBJ1-4 TRBV20-1 NA
TGTGCCAGCAGTGACCAGGGGAATTCACCCCTCCACTTT CASSDQGNSPLHF NA TRBJ1-6 TRBV6-4 NA
TGTGCCAGCAGCCAAGATCTTCAGGCGCAGCCCCAGCATTTT CASSQDLQAQPQHF NA TRBJ1-5 TRBV3-1 NA
TGTGCCAGCAGCCCCGGAGGTGATTCACCCCTCCACTTT CASSPGGDSPLHF NA TRBJ1-6 TRBV13 NA
TGTGCCAGCAGTCCCTTGAGGGGAGAGGGCTACACCTTC CASSPLRGEGYTF NA TRBJ1-2 TRBV27 once
TGCAGTGGGTCCGAGGGGGACACCTACAATGAGCAGTTCTTC CSGSEGDTYNEQFF NA TRBJ2-1 TRBV20-1 once
TGCAGCGTGGGGGACAGGGAAGTCGATGGCTACACCTTC CSVGDREVDGYTF TRBD1 TRBJ1-2 TRBV29-1 NA
TGTGCCAGCAGCTTTAACAGTGTAAGTGAGCAGTACTTC CASSFNSVSEQYF NA TRBJ2-7 TRBV11-2 once
TGTGCCAGCAGCCACAGCCCCACAGATACGCAGTATTTT CASSHSPTDTQYF NA TRBJ2-3 TRBV3-1 NA
TGTGCCACCAGACAGGGAGGGAATGAGCAGTTCTTC CATRQGGNEQFF NA TRBJ2-1 TRBV2 NA
TGTGCCAGCAGCTTGGGGCAGGGGTTGGCAGATACGCAGTATTTT CASSLGQGLADTQYF NA TRBJ2-3 TRBV13 NA
TGTGCCAGCAGCCCGGACAGCGGTGGTAGGGCCAAAAACATTCAGTACTTC CASSPDSGGRAKNIQYF NA TRBJ2-4 TRBV4-2 NA
TGTGCCAGCAGCTTTGCGCGGGGGGCCGGAGAGACCCAGTACTTC CASSFARGAGETQYF TRBD2 TRBJ2-5 TRBV11-2 NA
TGTGCCTGGGCACCTAGTGGCTCCTACAATGAGCAGTTCTTC CAWAPSGSYNEQFF NA TRBJ2-1 TRBV30 NA
TGTGCCACCAGTAGCGGGGAACTCACGAACACTGAAGCTTTCTTT CATSSGELTNTEAFF NA TRBJ1-1 TRBV24-1 NA
TGTGCCAGCAGTGAACATGTCCAGTACTTC CASSEHVQYF NA TRBJ2-4 TRBV2 NA
TGCAGCGCGCGACAGGGGGACTATAATTCACCCCTCCACTTT CSARQGDYNSPLHF TRBD1 TRBJ1-6 TRBV29-1 NA
TGTGCCAGCAAAAGAGACAGGGTCGAGACCCAGTACTTC CASKRDRVETQYF TRBD1 TRBJ2-5 TRBV6-5 NA
TGTGCCAGCCAGGGGGCAAGGGAAAAACTGTTTTTT CASQGAREKLFF TRBD1 TRBJ1-4 TRBV12-3/TRBV12-4 NA
TGTGCCAGCTCTGACAGGGGTGGGGAGCAGTACTTC CASSDRGGEQYF TRBD1 TRBJ2-7 TRBV18 NA
TGCAGCGTCGACAGCCTGAACACTGAAGCTTTCTTT CSVDSLNTEAFF NA TRBJ1-1 TRBV29-1 NA
TGCAGTGCTAGTACATCGCAGGGGGCGCATGGCTACACCTTC CSASTSQGAHGYTF TRBD1 TRBJ1-2 TRBV20-1 NA
TGCAGCGTTGAGGACGGGGGGACCTCTGGGGCCAACGTCCTGACTTTC CSVEDGGTSGANVLTF TRBD2 TRBJ2-6 TRBV29-1 NA
TGCAGCGGCACTGCGGGGCACTACAATGAGCAGTTCTTC CSGTAGHYNEQFF NA TRBJ2-1 TRBV29-1 NA
TGTGCCAGCAGTGATGACGGGGCCCGGGGAGAGACCCAGTACTTC CASSDDGARGETQYF NA TRBJ2-5 TRBV25-1 NA
TGTGCCAGCAGCGTAGCGGGGGGTGTGGGCAATGAGCAGTTCTTC CASSVAGGVGNEQFF TRBD2 TRBJ2-1 TRBV9 NA
TGTGCCAGCAGCTTAGCGGGCACTGTGGGGGAGACCCAGTACTTC CASSLAGTVGETQYF NA TRBJ2-5 TRBV7-2 NA
TGTGCCAGCGGAGTACAGACCGATTCACCCCTCCACTTT CASGVQTDSPLHF NA TRBJ1-6 TRBV7-2 NA
TGCAGTGCCGCGGCACAGGCCAACAATCAGCCCCAGCATTTT CSAAAQANNQPQHF NA TRBJ1-5 TRBV20-1 NA
TGTGCCAGCAGTGAAGGGGTTCCCACAGATACGCAGTATTTT CASSEGVPTDTQYF NA TRBJ2-3 TRBV6-4 NA
TGTGCCAGCAGCCCTTCGACAGGGCGCGTGGATACGCAGTATTTT CASSPSTGRVDTQYF TRBD1 TRBJ2-3 TRBV12-3/TRBV12-4 NA
TGTGCCAGCAGCCCGGGACAGACCTATGGCTACACCTTC CASSPGQTYGYTF TRBD1 TRBJ1-2 TRBV3-1 once
TGTGCCAGCGCCTCTGGGACAGCAAATTCACCCCTCCACTTT CASASGTANSPLHF TRBD1 TRBJ1-6 TRBV9 NA
TGTGCCATCAGTGATAGAGGAGACAGGGGGCGTTACGAGCAGTACTTC CAISDRGDRGRYEQYF TRBD1 TRBJ2-7 TRBV10-3 NA
TGCAGCGTTGAAGAGGGCTTTCCAACAGATACGCAGTATTTT CSVEEGFPTDTQYF NA TRBJ2-3 TRBV29-1 NA
TGTGCCATCAGTGAATTGGGACAGGATGGAATGGGGCAGTACTTC CAISELGQDGMGQYF TRBD1 TRBJ2-7 TRBV10-3 NA
TGTGCTAGTGGTTTGGAACCGGGGCAGCCCCAGCATTTT CASGLEPGQPQHF NA TRBJ1-5 TRBV12-5 NA
TGCAGTGCTTATGACAGGGGTGGCTACACCTTC CSAYDRGGYTF TRBD1 TRBJ1-2 TRBV20-1 NA
TGTGCCAGCAGCCCCGACAGACGCCTTAGCTCCTACAATGAGCAGTTCTTC CASSPDRRLSSYNEQFF NA TRBJ2-1 TRBV5-4 NA